The 28 T cell receptor beta chains listed next were all sequenced from one sample in a study of T cells in localized non-small cell lung cancer. The data were produced by immunoSEQ multiplex PCR, yet TCRdb's version contains in-frame clones alone and is incomplete. The sample gives roughly 30,000 clones, about nine tenths of which show up once; around 4.2% is in the top ten. Sequencing used peripheral blood, obtained before any cancer treatment. The receptors shown here come from a woman aged 40-75 years with stage I lung adenocarcinoma.

This chain uses TRBV29-1 with TRBJ2-3, with D tentatively TRBD2 (5 bases). The V end lost 2 bases, the J end lost 1 base, and 13 bases lay between the germline ends. From germline, CDR1 is SQVTM and CDR2 ANQGSEA. This CDR3 is built from 15 residues. The CDR3 protein is CSVEHTGLGTDTQYF. The CDR3 DNA reads TGCAGCGTTGAACACACGGGGTTGGGCACAGATACGCAGTATTTT.

The J gene is TRBJ2-2, the V gene TRBV18; D is unclear. The germline CDR1 and CDR2 sequences are KGHSH and LQKENI. Deletions cut 2 bases from V and 0 bases from J, with 4 bases between. CDR3 length: 14 residues. CDR3 in DNA: TGTGCCAGCTCACCAAGAACGAACACCGGGGAGCTGTTTTTT. Encoded protein: CASSPRTNTGELFF.

The chain has TRBV9 and TRBJ1-2; D might be TRBD1 (5 bases). V was cut by 1 base and J by 0 bases, with 13 bases left in between. Germline CDR1 reads SGDLS; CDR2 reads YYNGEE. This CDR3 has 16 amino acids. The CDR3 nucleotides read TGTGCCAGCAGCGTATCCAGGGTTCGAGCTAACTATGGCTACACCTTC. It is translated as CASSVSRVRANYGYTF.

The chain carries TRBV6-1 and TRBJ1-4; the D gene is possibly TRBD1 (6 bases). In germline, CDR1 is MNHNS, CDR2 SASEGT. Between the trimmed V and J ends, which lost 2 bases and 6 bases, there was a span of 10 bases. This CDR3 region has 14 residues. The CDR3 reads CASSELGGYEKLFF. DNA for the CDR3: TGTGCCAGCAGTGAATTGGGGGGCTATGAAAAACTGTTTTTT.

This chain joins TRBV11-2 and TRBJ2-3, with D hard to call. V was shortened by 6 bases and J by 1 base, with 11 bases between the two germline ends. The CDR3 spans 14 residues. Germline values: CDR1 SGHAT, CDR2 FQNNGV. Here the CDR3 DNA reads TGTGCCAGCAGACTGGGTGGGGGCACAGATACGCAGTATTTT. It codes for CASRLGGGTDTQYF.

The chain employs TRBV7-6 and TRBJ2-1; 8 nucleotides match TRBD2. Germline-derived CDR1 and CDR2 are SGHVS and FNYEAQ. The ends lost 4 bases at V and 7 bases at J; junction bases unmatched: 9. The CDR3 totals 15 residues. The CDR3: CASSSSGGPGNEQFF. In DNA, the CDR3 is TGTGCCAGCAGCTCCTCGGGGGGGCCCGGGAATGAGCAGTTCTTC.

The gene calls are TRBV7-9 and TRBJ2-1, with D possibly matching TRBD1 (6 bases). Germline CDR1 reads SEHNR; CDR2 reads FQNEAQ (reference sequence). The CDR3 contains 13 residues. The germline V and J ends were trimmed by 4 bases and 5 bases, with 9 bases remaining between them. CDR3 in DNA: TGTGCCAGCAGCTCCGGACAGAACAATGAGCAGTTCTTC. Translated: CASSSGQNNEQFF.

CDR3 DNA: TGTGCCAGCAGCTTTATAGCGGGGAACAATGAGCAGTTCTTC. Encoded protein: CASSFIAGNNEQFF. The chain links TRBV7-9 to TRBJ2-1; 8 nucleotides align to TRBD2. Per the germline V gene, CDR1 is SEHNR and CDR2 is FQNEAQ (reference sequence). This CDR3 has 14 amino acids. V was pared by 3 bases and J by 5 bases, with 3 bases of the junction left unmatched.

CDR3 protein: CASRDAGGIGETQYF. The CDR3 DNA reads TGTGCCAGCAGAGACGCGGGGGGGATTGGGGAGACCCAGTACTTC. The chain employs TRBV2 and TRBJ2-5; 9 bases are a match to TRBD2. The CDR3 totals 15 residues. V trimming: 6 bases; J trimming: 5 bases; junction bases outside the gene matches: 10. CDR1 and CDR2 from the germline V gene are SNHLY and FYNNEI.

This clone was picked up a small number of times. J is TRBJ1-1 and V is TRBV30; maybe TRBD1 (5 bases). The CDR3 extends over 11 amino acids. With 4 bases removed from V and 10 bases from J, the gap between germline ends came to 13 bases. The germline CDR1 and CDR2 sequences are GTSNPN and SVGIG (reference sequence). The CDR3 spells CAWIVTGRAFF. The CDR3 bases are TGTGCCTGGATTGTTACAGGAAGAGCTTTCTTT.

The chain links TRBV29-1 to TRBJ1-3; no definite D call. CDR3 length: 12 amino acids. From germline, CDR1 is SQVTM and CDR2 ANQGSEA. The V end was cut by 6 bases, the J end by 2 bases, with 8 bases between. CDR3 DNA sequence: TGCAGCGTCGTAGAGCCTGGAAACACCATATATTTT. This codes for CSVVEPGNTIYF.

The chain is built from TRBV19 and TRBJ1-4, with 10 bases that match TRBD1. The V gene's germline CDR1 is LNHDA and CDR2 SQIVND (reference sequence). V was clipped by 7 bases and J by 8 bases; unmatched bases: 4. The CDR3 length is 13 residues. This chain's CDR3 is CASTDRGLEKLFF. For the CDR3, the DNA is TGTGCCAGTACCGACAGGGGGCTGGAAAAACTGTTTTTT.

The chain links TRBV28 to TRBJ1-2; D remains unclear. V was shortened by 4 bases and J by 0 bases, with 12 bases between the two germline ends. The CDR3 totals 15 residues. Looked up from germline, CDR1 is MDHEN and CDR2 is SYDVKM. The CDR3 coding sequence is TGTGCCAGCAGTTCAGATACTTCAGCTAACTATGGCTACACCTTC. Protein: CASSSDTSANYGYTF.

The genes are TRBV28 and TRBJ1-2; TRBD1 matches at 8 bases. This CDR3 is 13 amino acids long. V trimming: 6 bases; J trimming: 7 bases; junction bases outside the gene matches: 7. Germline CDR1 MDHEN, CDR2 SYDVKM. The CDR3 nucleotides read TGTGCCAGCAGAGGACAGGGAAGAGGTGGCTACACCTTC. It specifies CASRGQGRGGYTF.

V is TRBV28 and J is TRBJ2-7; 8 bases agree with TRBD1. This CDR3 spans 15 amino acids. V shed 5 bases and J 3 bases; nucleotides not matched to a gene: 9. The V gene's germline CDR1 is MDHEN and CDR2 SYDVKM. The CDR3 region is CASSGPTGVRYEQYF. CDR3 in DNA: TGTGCCAGCAGTGGACCGACAGGGGTACGCTACGAGCAGTACTTC. The whole variable domain, remainder taken from reference TRBV28 and TRBJ2-7, is DVKVTQSSRYLVKRTGEKVFLECVQDMDHENMFWYRQDPGLGLRLIYFSYDVKMKEKGDIPEGYSVSREKKERFSLILESASTNQTSMYLCASSGPTGVRYEQYFGPGTRLTVT.

The V gene is TRBV27, the J gene TRBJ1-5, with D hard to call. CDR1 MNHEY and CDR2 SMNVEV come from the germline V gene (reference sequence). Trimming cost V 4 bases and J 2 bases, with 12 bases left between them. The CDR3 length is 15 residues. The CDR3 DNA reads TGTGCCAGCAGTTCCAACGACCGTGGCAATCAGCCCCAGCATTTT. Translating gives CASSSNDRGNQPQHF.

The chain has TRBV11-3 and TRBJ2-2, with D hard to call. The CDR3 length is 14 residues. Germline CDR1 reads SGHNT; CDR2 reads YENEEA. The V and J ends lost 5 bases and 6 bases respectively, with 13 bases between them. The CDR3 reads CASSPGRGAGELFF. The CDR3 DNA follows: TGTGCCAGCAGCCCCGGCAGAGGTGCCGGGGAGCTGTTTTTT.

This chain joins TRBV5-6 and TRBJ2-3; maybe TRBD2 (5 bases). Germline assignment: CDR1 SGHDT and CDR2 YYEEEE. CDR3 length: 16 amino acids. Trimming stripped 0 bases from V and 1 base from J, with 12 bases between. The CDR3, as DNA: TGTGCCAGCAGCTTGGAATTAGCCGGGGGCACAGATACGCAGTATTTT. Translation gives CASSLELAGGTDTQYF.

The rearrangement links TRBV27 to TRBJ1-1; 7 nucleotides align to TRBD1. Germline CDR1 reads MNHEY; CDR2 reads SMNVEV (reference sequence). CDR3 length: 14 amino acids. V trimming: 6 bases; J trimming: 4 bases; junction bases outside the gene matches: 8. The CDR3 is CASSPGGVPTEAFF. For the CDR3, the DNA is TGTGCCAGCAGCCCAGGGGGGGTACCCACTGAAGCTTTCTTT.

The chain couples TRBV25-1 to TRBJ1-1; possibly TRBD1 for D (5 bases). Trimming took off 2 bases at V and 1 base at J, with 5 bases between the two ends. This CDR3 region has 13 residues. Germline V gene data show CDR1 as MGHDK and CDR2 as SYGVNS. The CDR3 sequence is CASSEQGNTEAFF. CDR3 in DNA: TGTGCCAGCAGTGAACAGGGGAACACTGAAGCTTTCTTT.

This clone was seen a handful of times. The chain is built from TRBV6-1 and TRBJ1-5, with no clear D. This CDR3 is 12 amino acids long. V gave up 2 bases and J gave up 16 bases, with 15 bases separating them. Germline V gene lookup returns CDR1 MNHNS and CDR2 SASEGT. DNA of the CDR3: TGTGCCAGCAGTGAAAATAGGTATCCCGAACATTTT. Translated, it gives CASSENRYPEHF.

This chain joins TRBV6-5 and TRBJ1-1, with D possibly TRBD1 on 5 matching bases. Germline V gives CDR1 MNHEY, CDR2 SVGAGI. V was trimmed by 6 bases and J by 5 bases, leaving 10 bases between them. The CDR3 covers 12 residues. The CDR3, as DNA: TGTGCCAGCAGGGAGGGGTTTACTGAAGCTTTCTTT. Its translation is CASREGFTEAFF.

This chain connects TRBV7-9 to TRBJ2-3, with 15 bases identical to TRBD2. V was pared by 3 bases and J by 4 bases, with 5 bases of the junction left unmatched. The length of the CDR3 is 17 residues. CDR1 is SEHNR, CDR2 FQNEAQ, per germline (reference sequence). CDR3 region: CASSFYGLAGGADTQYF. Here the CDR3 DNA reads TGTGCCAGCAGCTTCTACGGACTAGCGGGGGGGGCAGATACGCAGTATTTT.

The chain is built from TRBV9 and TRBJ2-7; 9 nucleotides agree with TRBD1. Germline lookup yields CDR1 SGDLS and CDR2 YYNGEE. Losses at the gene ends were 4 bases for V and 3 bases for J; bases not matched to a gene: 5. This CDR3 spans 14 amino acids. The CDR3 loop reads CASSPRGQGYEQYF. The CDR3 DNA reads as TGTGCCAGCAGCCCCCGGGGACAGGGCTACGAGCAGTACTTC.

This clone has just a few counts. The V and J genes are TRBV6-1 and TRBJ2-7; D gene unclear. The CDR3 loop spans 14 amino acids. V was cut by 3 bases and J by 6 bases, with 15 bases left in between. Looked up from germline, CDR1 is MNHNS and CDR2 is SASEGT. The CDR3 coding sequence is TGTGCCAGCAGTGATCGGGCTCCCAGTTCCGAGCAGTACTTC. Amino acids: CASSDRAPSSEQYF.

V gene TRBV4-3 combines with J gene TRBJ2-2; D is unresolved. Per germline, CDR1 LGHNA and CDR2 YSLEER. V was cut by 4 bases and J by 6 bases, with 15 bases left in between. CDR3 length equals 15 residues. The CDR3 region is CASSLAGPEPGELFF. Written as DNA, the CDR3 is TGCGCCAGCAGCCTGGCAGGCCCCGAGCCCGGGGAGCTGTTTTTT.

DNA of the CDR3: TGTGCCAGCAGCATACAGGGGGCGAAGAGTCAGCCCCAGCATTTT. Translating gives CASSIQGAKSQPQHF. This rearrangement joins TRBV7-2 to TRBJ1-5; 9 bases are shared with TRBD1. The CDR3 extends over 15 amino acids. Germline CDR1 is SGHTA and CDR2 is FQGNSA. Trimming removed 5 bases from V and 6 bases from J; junction bases left unmatched: 8.

The rearrangement links TRBV18 to TRBJ1-1; weak D call: TRBD1 (5 bases). This CDR3 region has 14 residues. The germline CDR1 and CDR2 sequences are KGHSH and LQKENI. V was shortened by 1 base and J by 8 bases, with 14 bases between the two germline ends. The CDR3 sequence is CASSPLLTGAEAFF. In DNA form, the CDR3 reads TGTGCCAGCTCACCACTTCTTACCGGGGCCGAAGCTTTCTTT.